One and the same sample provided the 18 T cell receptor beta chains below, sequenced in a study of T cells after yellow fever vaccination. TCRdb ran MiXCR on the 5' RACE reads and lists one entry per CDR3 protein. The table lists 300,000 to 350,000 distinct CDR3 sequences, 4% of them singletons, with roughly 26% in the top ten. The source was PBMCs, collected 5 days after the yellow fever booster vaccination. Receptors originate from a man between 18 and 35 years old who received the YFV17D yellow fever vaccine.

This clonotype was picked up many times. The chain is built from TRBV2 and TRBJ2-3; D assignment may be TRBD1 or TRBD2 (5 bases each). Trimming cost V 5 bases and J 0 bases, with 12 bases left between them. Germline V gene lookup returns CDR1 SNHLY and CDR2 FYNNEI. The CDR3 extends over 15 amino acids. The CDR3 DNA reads TGTGCCAGCAGTAGGGAGACAGTTAGCACAGATACGCAGTATTTT. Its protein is CASSRETVSTDTQYF.

Here the CDR3 DNA reads TGTGCCAGCAGTCGTTTCCGGACTGACTATGGCTACACCTTC. Its protein is CASSRFRTDYGYTF. This sequence joins TRBV6-2 or TRBV6-3 and TRBJ1-2; D gene unclear. The CDR3 is 14 residues long. V shed 5 bases and J shed 3 bases, with 13 bases lying between them. The germline V gene has CDR1 MNHEY and CDR2 SVGEGT.

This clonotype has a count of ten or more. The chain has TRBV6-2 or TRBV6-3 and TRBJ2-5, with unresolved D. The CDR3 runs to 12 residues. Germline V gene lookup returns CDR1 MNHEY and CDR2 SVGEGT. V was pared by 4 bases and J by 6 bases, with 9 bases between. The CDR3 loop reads CASSSPGQTQYF. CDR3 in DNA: TGTGCCAGCAGTTCTCCTGGGCAGACCCAGTACTTC.

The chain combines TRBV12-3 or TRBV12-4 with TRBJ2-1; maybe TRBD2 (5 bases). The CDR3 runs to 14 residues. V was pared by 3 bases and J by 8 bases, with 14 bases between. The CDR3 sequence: CASSFPGEKDEQFF. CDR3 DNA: TGTGCCAGCAGTTTTCCCGGGGAAAAGGATGAGCAGTTCTTC.

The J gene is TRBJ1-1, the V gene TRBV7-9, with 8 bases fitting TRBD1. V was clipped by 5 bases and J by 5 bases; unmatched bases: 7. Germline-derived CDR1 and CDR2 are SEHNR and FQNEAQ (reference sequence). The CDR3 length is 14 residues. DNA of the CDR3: TGTGCCAGCAGCCTATCCAGGGGGCGGACTGAAGCTTTCTTT. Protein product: CASSLSRGRTEAFF.

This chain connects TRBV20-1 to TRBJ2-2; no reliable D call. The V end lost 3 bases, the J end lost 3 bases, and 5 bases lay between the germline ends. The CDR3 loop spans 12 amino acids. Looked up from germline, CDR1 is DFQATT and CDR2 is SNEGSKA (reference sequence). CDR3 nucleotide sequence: TGCAGTGCTAGTATCGACACCGGGGAGCTGTTTTTT. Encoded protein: CSASIDTGELFF.

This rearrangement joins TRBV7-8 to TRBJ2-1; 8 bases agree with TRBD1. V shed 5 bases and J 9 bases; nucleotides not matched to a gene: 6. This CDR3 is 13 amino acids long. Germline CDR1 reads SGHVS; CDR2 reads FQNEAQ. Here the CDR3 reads CASSPQGASEQFF. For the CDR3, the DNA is TGTGCCAGCAGCCCCCAGGGGGCTAGTGAGCAGTTCTTC.

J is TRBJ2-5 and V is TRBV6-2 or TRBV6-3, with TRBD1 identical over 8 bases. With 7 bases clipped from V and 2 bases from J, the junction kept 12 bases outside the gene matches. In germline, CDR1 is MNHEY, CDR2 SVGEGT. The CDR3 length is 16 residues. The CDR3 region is CASIALGQGLQETQYF. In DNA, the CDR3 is TGTGCCAGCATAGCCCTCGGACAGGGCTTACAAGAGACCCAGTACTTC.

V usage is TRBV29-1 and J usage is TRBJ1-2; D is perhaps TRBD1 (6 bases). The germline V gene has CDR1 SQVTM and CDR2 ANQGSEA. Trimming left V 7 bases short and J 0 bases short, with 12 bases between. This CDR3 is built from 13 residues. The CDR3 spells CSATGFSNYGYTF. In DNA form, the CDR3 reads TGCAGCGCAACAGGGTTTTCTAACTATGGCTACACCTTC.

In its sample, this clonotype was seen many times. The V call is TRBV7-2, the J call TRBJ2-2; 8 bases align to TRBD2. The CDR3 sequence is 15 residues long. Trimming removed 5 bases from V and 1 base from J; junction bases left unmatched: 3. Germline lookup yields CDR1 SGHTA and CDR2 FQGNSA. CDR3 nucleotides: TGTGCCAGCAGCCGGACTAGCATGAACACCGGGGAGCTGTTTTTT. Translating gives CASSRTSMNTGELFF.

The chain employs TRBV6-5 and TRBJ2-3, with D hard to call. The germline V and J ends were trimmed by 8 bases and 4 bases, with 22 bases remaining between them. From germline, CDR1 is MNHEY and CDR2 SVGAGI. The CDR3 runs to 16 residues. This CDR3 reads CASLPKGYRNSDTQYF. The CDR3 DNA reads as TGTGCCAGCTTACCCAAGGGCTATCGCAACTCAGATACGCAGTATTTT.

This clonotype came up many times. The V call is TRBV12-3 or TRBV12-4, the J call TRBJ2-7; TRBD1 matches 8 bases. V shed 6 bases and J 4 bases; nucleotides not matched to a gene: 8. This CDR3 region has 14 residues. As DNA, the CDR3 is TGTGCCAGCAGCCCTGGACAGGGAGGATACGAGCAGTACGTC. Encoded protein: CASSPGQGGYEQYV.

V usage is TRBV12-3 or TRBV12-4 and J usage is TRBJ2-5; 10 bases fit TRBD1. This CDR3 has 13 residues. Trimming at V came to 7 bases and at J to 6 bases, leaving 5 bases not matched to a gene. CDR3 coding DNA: TGTGCCAGCACCCAGGACAGGGGGAAGACCCAGTACTTC. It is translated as CASTQDRGKTQYF.

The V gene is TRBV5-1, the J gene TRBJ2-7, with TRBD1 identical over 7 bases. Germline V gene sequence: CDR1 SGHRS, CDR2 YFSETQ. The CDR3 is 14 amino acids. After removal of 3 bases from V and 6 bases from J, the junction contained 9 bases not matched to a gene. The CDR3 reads CASSSDREGAEQYF. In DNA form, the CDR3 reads TGCGCCAGCAGCTCTGACAGGGAAGGGGCCGAGCAGTACTTC.

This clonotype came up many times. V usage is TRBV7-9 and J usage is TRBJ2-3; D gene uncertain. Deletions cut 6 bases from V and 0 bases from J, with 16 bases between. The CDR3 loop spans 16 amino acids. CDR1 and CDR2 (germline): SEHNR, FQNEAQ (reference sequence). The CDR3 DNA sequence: TGTGCCAGCAGACCCGGTTGGGGTTCTAGCACAGATACGCAGTATTTT. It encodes CASRPGWGSSTDTQYF.

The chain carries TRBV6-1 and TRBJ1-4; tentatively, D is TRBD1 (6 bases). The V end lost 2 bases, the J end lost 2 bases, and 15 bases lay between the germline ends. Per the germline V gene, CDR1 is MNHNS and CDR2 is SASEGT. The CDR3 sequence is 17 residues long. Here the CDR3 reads CASSEWTVSGTNEKLFF. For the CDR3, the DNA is TGTGCCAGCAGTGAATGGACAGTTTCAGGGACTAATGAAAAACTGTTTTTT.

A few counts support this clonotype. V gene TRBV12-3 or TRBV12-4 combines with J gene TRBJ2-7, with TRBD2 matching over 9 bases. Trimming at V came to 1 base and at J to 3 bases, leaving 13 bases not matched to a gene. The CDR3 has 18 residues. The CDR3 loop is CASSLEGIAGATFYEQYF. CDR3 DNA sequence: TGTGCCAGCAGTTTAGAAGGGATAGCGGGGGCGACCTTCTACGAGCAGTACTTC.

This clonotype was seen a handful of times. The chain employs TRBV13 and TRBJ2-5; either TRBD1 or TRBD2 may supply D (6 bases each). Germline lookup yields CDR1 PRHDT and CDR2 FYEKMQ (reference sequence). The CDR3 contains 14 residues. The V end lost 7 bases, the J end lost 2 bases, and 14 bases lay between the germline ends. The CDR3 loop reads CASTLKGGQETQYF. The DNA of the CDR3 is TGTGCCAGCACCTTGAAGGGGGGACAAGAGACCCAGTACTTC.